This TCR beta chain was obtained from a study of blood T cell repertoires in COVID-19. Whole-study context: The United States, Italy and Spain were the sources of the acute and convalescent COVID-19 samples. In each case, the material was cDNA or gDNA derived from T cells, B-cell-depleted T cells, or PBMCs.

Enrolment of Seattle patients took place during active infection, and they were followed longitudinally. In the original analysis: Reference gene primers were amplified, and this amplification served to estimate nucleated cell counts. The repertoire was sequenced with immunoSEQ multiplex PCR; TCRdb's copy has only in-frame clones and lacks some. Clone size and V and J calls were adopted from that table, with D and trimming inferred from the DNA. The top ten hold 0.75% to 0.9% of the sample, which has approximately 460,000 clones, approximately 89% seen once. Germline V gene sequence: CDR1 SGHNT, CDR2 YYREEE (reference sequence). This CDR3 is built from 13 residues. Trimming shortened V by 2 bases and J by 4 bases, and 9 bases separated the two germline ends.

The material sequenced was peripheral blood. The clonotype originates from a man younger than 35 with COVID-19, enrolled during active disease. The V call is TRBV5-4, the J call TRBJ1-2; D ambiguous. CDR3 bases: TGTGCCAGCAGCTTACGAACGCGCTATGGCTACACCTTC. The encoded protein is CASSLRTRYGYTF.